The 15 T cell receptor beta chains below come from one sample, sequenced in a study of regulatory T cells in long-lasting Graves disease. iRepertoire HTBI primers and Arm-PCR of CDR3 regions built TCR beta libraries. TCRdb re-called the multiplex PCR reads through MiXCR, storing one row per CDR3 protein. Among 350,000 to 500,000 distinct CDR3 sequences listed, around 15% were seen once. Time point defined: newly diagnosed GD, antithyroid drugs for less than 3 months. TCR sequences were obtained from RNA taken from PBMCs. The same sample was also used in a study of T cells in Graves' hyperthyroidism and ophthalmopathy.

The sample here was peripheral blood mononuclear cells (PBMCs), taken at new diagnosis, from a patient treated with antithyroid drugs. The receptors shown here come from a woman between 50 and 59 years old with Graves disease.

This clonotype occurred a few times. This rearrangement joins TRBV24-1 to TRBJ2-1; 9 positions match TRBD1. The CDR3 is 15 residues long. Germline CDR1 and CDR2: KGHDR and SFDVKD. Trimming cost V 5 bases and J 3 bases; bases outside gene matches: 4. The chain's CDR3 is CATSVPGQGYNEQFF. CDR3 nucleotides: TGTGCCACCAGTGTTCCGGGACAGGGCTACAATGAGCAGTTCTTC.

In its sample, this clonotype was seen many times. Compared with germline, one end of the junction differs, possibly owing to a read error. The CDR3 here is CASSLEQGLPNF. CDR3 coding DNA: TGTGCCAGCAGTTTGGAGCAGGGCCTCCCCAACTTC. The chain carries TRBV12-3 or TRBV12-4 and TRBJ2-5; TRBD1 might be the D (5 bases). The CDR3 runs to 12 residues.

This clonotype was recorded many times. This chain uses TRBV5-1 with TRBJ1-1; D gene ambiguous. The CDR3 totals 15 residues. V was clipped by 0 bases and J by 8 bases, with 17 bases between them. CDR1 is SGHRS, CDR2 YFSETQ, per germline. CDR3 amino acids: CASSLGVAADVEAFF. The CDR3 bases are TGCGCCAGCAGCTTGGGGGTTGCGGCAGATGTCGAAGCTTTCTTT.

This clonotype was counted at least ten times. This chain joins TRBV14 and TRBJ1-1; D is unresolved. Between the trimmed V and J ends, which lost 3 bases and 3 bases, there was a span of 8 bases. Germline V lookup: CDR1 SGHDN, CDR2 FVKESK. The CDR3 sequence is 13 residues long. CDR3 in amino acids: CASSQGRHTEAFF. DNA for the CDR3: TGTGCCAGCAGCCAGGGAAGGCACACTGAAGCTTTCTTT.

In its sample, this clonotype was seen many times. This rearrangement joins TRBV12-3 or TRBV12-4 to TRBJ2-7, with a weak D call TRBD1 (5 bases). This CDR3 region has 16 residues. V lost 6 bases and J 3 bases, leaving 21 bases between the germline ends. The CDR3 nucleotides read TGTGCCAGCAGATGGGGTGGGGCTCTCCCAAACTACGAGCAGTACTTC. Protein sequence: CASRWGGALPNYEQYF.

The gene calls are TRBV18 and TRBJ1-4, with a possible D match to TRBD1 (6 bases). V dropped 0 bases and J dropped 7 bases, with 15 bases sitting between them. CDR1 and CDR2 (germline): KGHSH, LQKENI. This CDR3 is 16 amino acids long. The CDR3 nucleotides read TGTGCCAGCTCACCACCGAGCCGGGGGCGCATTGAAAAACTGTTTTTT. Its protein is CASSPPSRGRIEKLFF.

This clonotype was found many times. The genes are TRBV6-5 and TRBJ2-2, with 9 bases matching TRBD2. The CDR3 is made up of 16 amino acids. CDR1 is MNHEY, CDR2 SVGAGI, per germline. J gave up 6 bases and V 2 bases, and 7 bases lay outside the gene matches. The CDR3 bases are TGTGCCAGCAGTTACATTAGCGGGAGTTTGGCCGGGGAGCTGTTTTTT. Its protein is CASSYISGSLAGELFF.

Worth noting for this clonotype: A much larger clonotype is one base distant, so this may be a read error. The V gene is TRBV3-1, the J gene TRBJ2-7, with D tentatively TRBD2 (6 bases). The J call may be faulty, since TRBJ2-1 better matches the DNA end. CDR1 is LGHDT, CDR2 YNNKEL, per germline (reference sequence). The CDR3 is 17 residues long. CDR3 nucleotides: TGTGCCAGCAGCCAAGTAGCCCTTTTCCCCCGGGGGAATGAGCAGTTCTTC. As protein: CASSQVALFPRGNEQFF.

In this sample, this clonotype turned up many times. The gene calls are TRBV12-3 or TRBV12-4 and TRBJ2-1; unclear D gene. The CDR3 is made up of 14 amino acids. V lost 8 bases to trimming and J lost 2 bases, with 13 bases between them. The CDR3 reads CASQLGSTYNEQFF. The CDR3 region has the DNA TGTGCCAGCCAGCTAGGTAGCACCTACAATGAGCAGTTCTTC.

This chain joins TRBV5-8 and TRBJ1-5, with unresolved D. The CDR3 contains 11 residues. Per the germline V gene, CDR1 is SGHTS and CDR2 is YDEGEE. Trimming cost V 2 bases and J 7 bases, with 4 bases left between them. The CDR3 protein is CASSLVQPQHF. Written as DNA, the CDR3 is TGTGCCAGCAGCTTAGTACAGCCCCAGCATTTT.

This clonotype was counted a few times. V usage is TRBV30 and J usage is TRBJ2-7; 12 positions match TRBD1. Germline lookup yields CDR1 GTSNPN and CDR2 SVGIG (reference sequence). With 3 bases clipped from V and 5 bases from J, the junction kept 8 bases outside the gene matches. The CDR3 contains 15 residues. In nucleotides, the CDR3 is TGTGCCTGGAGCACCGCGGGACAGGGGGCCCACGAGCAGTACTTC. It codes for CAWSTAGQGAHEQYF.

The rearrangement links TRBV10-3 to TRBJ1-2, with 9 bases aligning to TRBD1. Per germline, CDR1 ENHRY and CDR2 SYGVKD. This CDR3 contains 14 residues. Losses at the gene ends were 0 bases for V and 5 bases for J; bases not matched to a gene: 1. The CDR3 sequence is CAISESGTGYGYTF. DNA of the CDR3: TGTGCCATCAGTGAGTCAGGGACAGGGTATGGCTACACCTTC.

Concerning this clonotype itself: A junction end diverges from the germline sequence, so it may reflect a read error. The chain employs TRBV10-3 and TRBJ1-1, with D uncertain. CDR1 ENHRY and CDR2 SYGVKD come from the germline V gene. The CDR3 is 13 residues long. CDR3 sequence (DNA): TGTGCCGTCAGAATTGACCCATCGGAACTGGCTTTCTTT. This gives the protein CAVRIDPSELAFF.

Worth noting for this clonotype: A much more abundant neighbour one base away suggests this may be a read error. The DNA of the CDR3 is TGTGCCAGCAGTTTAGAAGCCAGGGGGCTGGAGACCCAGTACTTC. This sequence encodes CASSLEARGLETQYF. J is TRBJ2-5 and V is TRBV12-3 or TRBV12-4; 8 positions match TRBD1. V trimming: 1 base; J trimming: 5 bases; junction bases outside the gene matches: 6. This CDR3 region has 15 residues.

This clonotype was counted at least ten times. The V and J genes are TRBV13 and TRBJ1-2, with a possible D match to TRBD1 (5 bases). V lost 6 bases to trimming and J lost 7 bases, with 15 bases between them. This CDR3 has 13 residues. The V gene's germline CDR1 is PRHDT and CDR2 FYEKMQ (reference sequence). As DNA, the CDR3 is TGTGCCAGCAGATCCACAGGCGCGGCTGGCTACACCTTC. Its translation: CASRSTGAAGYTF. Complete variable domain (other parts from reference TRBV13 and TRBJ1-2): AAGVIQSPRHLIKEKRETATLKCYPIPRHDTVYWYQQGPGQDPQFLISFYEKMQSDKGSIPDRFSAQQFSDYHSELNMSSLELGDSALYFCASRSTGAAGYTFGSGTRLTVV.